This T cell receptor (beta chain) came from a study of blood T cells in healthy people across ages. It was with a sample-barcoded 5' primer and a J-beta primer mix that a second PCR of roughly 6 to 12 cycles was run. TCRdb re-called the 5' RACE reads through MiXCR, storing one row per CDR3 protein. The table lists more than 1 million distinct CDR3 sequences, over 35% of them singletons. Trimming cost V 1 base and J 0 bases, with 8 bases left between them. CDR1 is DFQATT and CDR2 is SNEGSKA in the germline V gene (reference sequence). This CDR3 spans 14 amino acids. The chain combines TRBV20-1 with TRBJ2-3; D gene unclear. The receptor was isolated from a woman in her sixties or seventies in good health. The sample comprised blood. The DNA of the CDR3 is TGCAGTGCTAGAGGCAGAACTAGCACAGATACGCAGTATTTT. It specifies CSARGRTSTDTQYF.